These 12 T cell receptor beta chains originate from one sample sequenced in a study of OX40 agonist ivuxolimab in advanced cancers. Method: immunoSEQ multiplex PCR; TCRdb's copy keeps in-frame clones and lacks some. The data hold roughly 22,000 clones, with roughly 90% observed a single time. The material was CD4+ or CD8+ T cells sorted from blood, obtained in a trial of the OX40 agonist ivuxolimab. These receptors were obtained from an adult with an advanced solid tumor such as melanoma, head and neck, liver or kidney cancer.

This rearrangement joins TRBV11-2 to TRBJ2-5; D gene uncertain. With 1 base removed from V and 4 bases from J, the gap between germline ends came to 13 bases. Per germline, CDR1 SGHAT and CDR2 FQNNGV. The CDR3 length is 15 residues. The CDR3 spells CASSLGDRAPETQYF. The CDR3 DNA is TGTGCCAGCAGCTTAGGGGATCGGGCCCCAGAGACCCAGTACTTC. Full variable domain (missing parts from reference TRBV11-2 and TRBJ2-5): EAGVAQSPRYKIIEKRQSVAFWCNPISGHATLYWYQQILGQGPKLLIQFQNNGVVDDSQLPKDRFSAERLKGVDSTLKIQPAKLEDSAVYLCASSLGDRAPETQYFGPGTRLLVL.

This clone was detected a few times. The chain joins TRBV27 to TRBJ2-3; D tentatively fits TRBD1 or TRBD2 (5 bases each). CDR3 size: 14 residues. Germline V gene lookup returns CDR1 MNHEY and CDR2 SMNVEV (reference sequence). V gave up 5 bases and J gave up 2 bases, with 11 bases separating them. CDR3 bases: TGTGCCAGCAGTGCCCGGGACGCCACAGATACGCAGTATTTT. Its translation is CASSARDATDTQYF.

The rearrangement joins TRBV15 to TRBJ1-5, with no clear D. Germline CDR1 and CDR2: LNHNV and YYDKDF (reference sequence). The length of the CDR3 is 15 residues. Trimming pared 0 bases from V and 4 bases from J, leaving 10 bases between. The CDR3 nucleotides are TGTGCCACCAGCAGAGACCCGTCGGGTAATCAGCCCCAGCATTTT. Protein sequence: CATSRDPSGNQPQHF.

The chain couples TRBV11-2 to TRBJ2-4; 9 positions match TRBD1. V trimming: 1 base; J trimming: 4 bases; junction bases outside the gene matches: 2. The CDR3 has 15 amino acids. Germline loops: CDR1 SGHAT, CDR2 FQNNGV. CDR3 amino acids: CASSLGTGAKNIQYF. The CDR3 coding sequence is TGTGCCAGCAGCTTAGGGACAGGGGCTAAAAACATTCAGTACTTC.

This chain links TRBV7-6 with TRBJ1-3, with D possibly being TRBD1 (5 bases). CDR3 length equals 13 residues. V lost 6 bases and J 6 bases, leaving 12 bases between the germline ends. In germline, CDR1 is SGHVS, CDR2 FNYEAQ. The CDR3 loop is CASRPGIENTIYF. The CDR3 nucleotides are TGTGCCAGCAGGCCAGGGATAGAAAACACCATATATTTT.

The V gene is TRBV27, the J gene TRBJ2-1; no clear D gene. Between the trimmed V and J ends, which lost 5 bases and 8 bases, there was a span of 13 bases. In germline, CDR1 is MNHEY, CDR2 SMNVEV (reference sequence). This CDR3 spans 13 amino acids. CDR3 bases: TGTGCCAGCAGTCCGCCTTGGACGGATGAGCAGTTCTTC. Amino acids: CASSPPWTDEQFF.

This clone was counted once. The chain has TRBV11-3 and TRBJ2-1; perhaps TRBD2 as D (5 bases). The CDR3 runs to 15 residues. The V gene lost 2 bases and the J gene lost 5 bases, with 13 bases spanning the gap. The germline V gene has CDR1 SGHNT and CDR2 YENEEA. Here the CDR3 DNA reads TGTGCCAGCAGCTTATTGGGAGAACCGAACAATGAGCAGTTCTTC. Encoded protein: CASSLLGEPNNEQFF.

The genes are TRBV4-3 and TRBJ2-3; D gene ambiguous. Trimming cost V 0 bases and J 0 bases, with 13 bases left between them. The CDR3 is 17 amino acids. CDR1 and CDR2 (germline): LGHNA, YSLEER. The CDR3 DNA sequence: TGCGCCAGCAGCCAAGATCTGCGCGCGTCGAGCACAGATACGCAGTATTTT. Translated: CASSQDLRASSTDTQYF.

The rearrangement joins TRBV27 to TRBJ2-7; 8 bases align to TRBD1. Germline V gives CDR1 MNHEY, CDR2 SMNVEV (reference sequence). The CDR3 extends over 15 amino acids. J was trimmed by 3 bases and V by 8 bases; bases with no gene match: 12. CDR3 coding DNA: TGTGCCAGCGGGGGAGCCGGGACAGGATACTACGAGCAGTACTTC. Its protein is CASGGAGTGYYEQYF.

The rearrangement joins TRBV5-1 to TRBJ1-3, with D possibly being TRBD1 (5 bases). CDR1 and CDR2 from the germline V gene are SGHRS and YFSETQ. The CDR3 runs 14 residues. Trimming removed 0 bases at V and 3 bases at J, with 7 bases between. The CDR3, as DNA: TGCGCCAGCAGCTTGGTCAGGGATGGAAACACCATATATTTT. It specifies CASSLVRDGNTIYF.

The chain links TRBV19 to TRBJ2-1; 9 bases match TRBD1. The CDR3 spans 14 residues. Germline V gives CDR1 LNHDA, CDR2 SQIVND (reference sequence). J gave up 7 bases and V 6 bases, and 7 bases lay outside the gene matches. CDR3 nucleotides: TGTGCCAGTAGCTTCCGGGACAGGGCAAATGAGCAGTTCTTC. It translates to CASSFRDRANEQFF. Looking up the rest from reference TRBV19 and TRBJ2-1 gives the full variable domain: DGGITQSPKYLFRKEGQNVTLSCEQNLNHDAMYWYRQDPGQGLRLIYYSQIVNDFQKGDIAEGYSVSREKKESFPLTVTSAQKNPTAFYLCASSFRDRANEQFFGPGTRLTVL.

The chain carries TRBV29-1 and TRBJ2-4; possible D gene TRBD1, 6 bases. This CDR3 has 13 amino acids. The V end lost 6 bases, the J end lost 7 bases, and 16 bases lay between the germline ends. Germline V gene lookup returns CDR1 SQVTM and CDR2 ANQGSEA. In nucleotides, the CDR3 is TGCAGCGTGCCCGACAGGTTTGGTAACATTCAGTACTTC. It encodes CSVPDRFGNIQYF.